The 23 T cell receptor beta chains reported below all come from one sample, sequenced in a study of cytomegalovirus exposure and HLA in healthy donors. Both 60 Vbeta primers and 13 Jbeta primers went into the PCR. Method: immunoSEQ multiplex PCR; TCRdb's copy keeps in-frame clones and lacks some. The sample lists hundreds of thousands of clones, 70% to 80% occurring once. The sequenced sample consisted of PBMCs. These receptor sequences come from a girl aged 2 to 10 in good health and CMV-seronegative.

Here the CDR3 reads CASSPDAKGDGANEKLFF. The CDR3 DNA reads TGTGCCAGCTCCCCCGATGCCAAGGGGGATGGTGCTAATGAAAAACTGTTTTTT. V usage is TRBV18 and J usage is TRBJ1-4; possibly TRBD1 for D (6 bases). Germline CDR1 is KGHSH and CDR2 is LQKENI. Trimming pared 6 bases from V and 3 bases from J, leaving 23 bases between. The CDR3 extends over 18 amino acids.

This clone was found once. The chain links TRBV19 to TRBJ1-5, with a weak D call TRBD1 (6 bases). Germline lookup yields CDR1 LNHDA and CDR2 SQIVND (reference sequence). Trimming removed 5 bases at V and 6 bases at J, with 26 bases between. CDR3 size: 18 residues. The CDR3 spells CASSPSGMGAFLSQPQHF. CDR3 sequence (DNA): TGTGCCAGTAGTCCTTCGGGGATGGGGGCATTCCTCAGTCAGCCCCAGCATTTT.

CDR3 loop: CASSAPGGGETQYF. The DNA for the CDR3 is TGTGCCAGCAGTGCCCCCGGGGGGGGAGAGACCCAGTACTTC. This rearrangement joins TRBV27 to TRBJ2-5, with TRBD2 identical over 8 bases. The V gene end was trimmed by 5 bases and the J gene end by 4 bases; junction bases not matched to a gene: 6. Looked up from germline, CDR1 is MNHEY and CDR2 is SMNVEV (reference sequence). The CDR3 runs to 14 residues.

V gene TRBV2 combines with J gene TRBJ2-5; perhaps TRBD2 as D (6 bases). The CDR3 length is 14 residues. CDR1 and CDR2 (germline): SNHLY, FYNNEI. Trimming stripped 6 bases from V and 3 bases from J, with 14 bases between. In nucleotides, the CDR3 is TGTGCCAGCAGCGCGGGACGGATAAAAGAGACCCAGTACTTC. It specifies CASSAGRIKETQYF.

This chain joins TRBV6-1 and TRBJ1-2, with D hard to call. V dropped 1 base and J dropped 7 bases, with 16 bases sitting between them. The CDR3 length is 15 residues. Germline CDR1 is MNHNS and CDR2 is SASEGT. CDR3 bases: TGTGCCAGCAGTGAAGAAGGAAGGTTGGGAGGTGGCTACACCTTC. It codes for CASSEEGRLGGGYTF.

In nucleotides, the CDR3 is TGTGCCAGCGGCCCATCCCTATACGCAGGGCAGTCTGCAGCACCCCTCCACTTT. Its translation: CASGPSLYAGQSAAPLHF. The J gene is TRBJ1-6, the V gene TRBV27; the D gene is possibly TRBD1 (5 bases). Trimming took 8 bases from V and 11 from J, leaving 31 bases between them. CDR3 length equals 18 residues. CDR1 and CDR2 from the germline V gene are MNHEY and SMNVEV (reference sequence).

The chain couples TRBV19 to TRBJ2-2; D gene ambiguous. V was shortened by 7 bases and J by 5 bases, with 5 bases between the two germline ends. The CDR3 sequence is 11 residues long. Germline CDR1 and CDR2: LNHDA and SQIVND (reference sequence). The CDR3 sequence: CASTQTGELFF. CDR3 sequence (DNA): TGTGCCAGTACCCAGACCGGGGAGCTGTTTTTT.

This chain connects TRBV9 to TRBJ2-7; 7 positions agree with TRBD1. Germline trimming cut 0 bases from V and 0 bases from J; bases unmatched to any gene: 3. This CDR3 is 15 amino acids long. Germline lookup yields CDR1 SGDLS and CDR2 YYNGEE. CDR3 DNA: TGTGCCAGCAGCGTAGAGGGACAGAGCTCCTACGAGCAGTACTTC. This translates into CASSVEGQSSYEQYF.

The chain combines TRBV6-6 with TRBJ2-7; D might be TRBD1 (7 bases). Germline V CDR1 and CDR2: MNHNY, SVGAGI (reference sequence). Trimming stripped 8 bases from V and 1 base from J, with 15 bases between. This CDR3 is built from 14 residues. The CDR3 DNA reads as TGTGCCAGCCGCGGGACAGCTATTTCCTACGAGCAGTACTTC. Residues: CASRGTAISYEQYF.

The chain recombines TRBV2 with TRBJ2-5; 7 bases line up with TRBD2. The V gene's germline CDR1 is SNHLY and CDR2 FYNNEI. V dropped 4 bases and J dropped 5; count of bases not matched to a gene: 7. CDR3 length: 14 residues. The CDR3 reads CASSGGGSRETQYF. The CDR3 bases are TGTGCCAGCAGTGGCGGCGGGAGCCGGGAGACCCAGTACTTC.

The chain is built from TRBV7-6 and TRBJ1-6; tentative D call: TRBD1 (6 bases). Trimming stripped 1 base from V and 1 base from J, with 14 bases between. CDR1 is SGHVS and CDR2 is FNYEAQ in the germline V gene. This CDR3 is 18 amino acids long. Here the CDR3 reads CASSLGVQGMSYNSPLHF. CDR3 nucleotide sequence: TGTGCCAGCAGCTTAGGGGTGCAGGGGATGTCCTATAATTCACCCCTCCACTTT. The full variable domain, rest sourced from reference TRBV7-6 and TRBJ1-6, is GAGVSQSPRYKVTKRGQDVALRCDPISGHVSLYWYRQALGQGPEFLTYFNYEAQQDKSGLPNDRFSAERPEGSISTLTIQRTEQRDSAMYRCASSLGVQGMSYNSPLHFGNGTRLTVT.

The chain links TRBV5-1 to TRBJ1-4, with 7 bases lining up with TRBD1. The CDR3 is 15 residues long. The germline gives CDR1 SGHRS, CDR2 YFSETQ. J lost 4 bases, V lost 4 bases, and 7 bases had no gene match. The CDR3 reads CASSAGQANNEKLFF. Written as DNA, the CDR3 is TGCGCCAGCAGCGCAGGACAGGCGAATAATGAAAAACTGTTTTTT.

V usage is TRBV18 and J usage is TRBJ2-5; D unclear. The CDR3 covers 13 residues. V lost 0 bases, J lost 6 bases, and 8 bases lay in between. Germline CDR1 KGHSH, CDR2 LQKENI. The CDR3 here is CASSPPSSQTQYF. Here the CDR3 DNA reads TGTGCCAGCTCACCACCGAGTAGTCAGACCCAGTACTTC.

The genes are TRBV6-5 and TRBJ1-2; maybe TRBD1 (5 bases). The CDR3 loop spans 12 amino acids. V was cut by 8 bases and J by 5 bases, with 12 bases left in between. Looked up from germline, CDR1 is MNHEY and CDR2 is SVGAGI. CDR3 DNA sequence: TGTGCCAGCGGGGGGAGTTTTTATGGCTACACCTTC. Translating it yields CASGGSFYGYTF.

This clone was found a few times. The V call is TRBV15, the J call TRBJ1-2; 9 positions match TRBD1. The CDR3 extends over 16 amino acids. Germline CDR1 reads LNHNV; CDR2 reads YYDKDF (reference sequence). V trimming: 0 bases; J trimming: 4 bases; junction bases outside the gene matches: 6. CDR3: CATSRDPGQGSYGYTF. The CDR3 DNA is TGTGCCACCAGCAGAGACCCGGGACAGGGTTCCTATGGCTACACCTTC.

The gene calls are TRBV7-2 and TRBJ1-1, with a possible D match to TRBD1 (5 bases). Trimming took 7 bases from V and 5 from J, leaving 20 bases between them. CDR1 and CDR2 from the germline V gene are SGHTA and FQGNSA. CDR3 size: 15 residues. As DNA, the CDR3 is TGTGCCAGCATTGAGAGGCGGGGGGGAAGGACTGAAGCTTTCTTT. It yields the protein CASIERRGGRTEAFF.

This clone is a singleton in its sample. This rearrangement joins TRBV2 to TRBJ1-5; the D is unclear. Germline CDR1 and CDR2: SNHLY and FYNNEI. The CDR3 has 15 residues. Trimming removed 4 bases from V and 6 bases from J, with 16 bases in between. CDR3 nucleotide sequence: TGTGCCAGCAGTGTGGAGGGTGGGCGAGGTCAGCCCCAGCATTTT. It codes for CASSVEGGRGQPQHF.

The chain couples TRBV13 to TRBJ2-1, with 9 bases identical to TRBD2. The CDR3 is 14 amino acids. Germline CDR1 PRHDT, CDR2 FYEKMQ (reference sequence). V was clipped by 6 bases and J by 3 bases; unmatched bases: 3. Written as DNA, the CDR3 is TGTGCCAGCAGGGAAGCGGGGGGCTACAATGAGCAGTTCTTC. It yields the protein CASREAGGYNEQFF.

The rearrangement joins TRBV2 to TRBJ2-1; tentatively, D is TRBD2 (5 bases). The V and J ends lost 7 bases and 0 bases respectively, with 19 bases between them. Germline assignment: CDR1 SNHLY and CDR2 FYNNEI. The CDR3 is 17 amino acids. The CDR3 DNA follows: TGTGCCAGCATTAGGGAGATTTTAAGAAGCTCCTACAATGAGCAGTTCTTC. Amino acid sequence: CASIREILRSSYNEQFF.

This sequence joins TRBV29-1 and TRBJ1-1; D call uncertain. Germline V gene sequence: CDR1 SQVTM, CDR2 ANQGSEA. With 7 bases removed from V and 4 bases from J, the gap between germline ends came to 19 bases. The CDR3 spans 14 residues. Written as DNA, the CDR3 is TGCAGCGCTAAGGAGCAGGCTGGAGGCACTGAAGCTTTCTTT. Protein sequence: CSAKEQAGGTEAFF.

V gene TRBV6-5 combines with J gene TRBJ2-7, with 8 positions matching TRBD1. Germline V gives CDR1 MNHEY, CDR2 SVGAGI. The CDR3 runs to 13 residues. The V and J ends lost 5 bases and 3 bases, in that order; junction bases with no gene match: 3. CDR3 protein: CASSRQGNYEQYF. In DNA form, the CDR3 reads TGTGCCAGCAGTCGACAGGGGAACTACGAGCAGTACTTC.

The rearrangement links TRBV19 to TRBJ2-7, with D tentatively TRBD1 (6 bases). V lost 8 bases, J lost 0 bases, and 11 bases lay in between. The CDR3 totals 13 residues. The germline gives CDR1 LNHDA, CDR2 SQIVND (reference sequence). CDR3 in amino acids: CASPDRSSYEQYF. DNA of the CDR3: TGTGCCAGTCCTGACAGGAGCTCCTACGAGCAGTACTTC.

The rearrangement links TRBV5-5 to TRBJ1-2; a weak D match, TRBD1 (5 bases). CDR3 length: 13 residues. Between the trimmed V and J ends, which lost 2 bases and 6 bases, there was a span of 11 bases. Looked up from germline, CDR1 is SGHKS and CDR2 is YYEKEE (reference sequence). This chain's CDR3 is CASSFLQVHGYTF. In nucleotides, the CDR3 is TGTGCCAGCAGCTTTCTACAGGTTCATGGCTACACCTTC.